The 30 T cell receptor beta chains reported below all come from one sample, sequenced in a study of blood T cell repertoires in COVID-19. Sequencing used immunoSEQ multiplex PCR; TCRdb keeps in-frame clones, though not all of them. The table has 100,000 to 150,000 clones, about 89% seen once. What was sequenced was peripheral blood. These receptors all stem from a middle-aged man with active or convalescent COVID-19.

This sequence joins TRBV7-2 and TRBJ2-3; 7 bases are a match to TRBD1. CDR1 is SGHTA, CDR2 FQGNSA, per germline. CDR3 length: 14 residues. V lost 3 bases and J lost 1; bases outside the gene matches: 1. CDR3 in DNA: TGTGCCAGCAGCTTTGACAGGGGCACAGATACGCAGTATTTT. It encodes CASSFDRGTDTQYF.

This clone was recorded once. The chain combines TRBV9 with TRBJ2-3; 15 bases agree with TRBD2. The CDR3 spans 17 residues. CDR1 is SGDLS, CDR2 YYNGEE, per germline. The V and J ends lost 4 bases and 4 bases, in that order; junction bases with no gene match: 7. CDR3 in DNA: TGTGCCAGCAGCACCCGGACTAGCGGGGGGGCATCAGATACGCAGTATTTT. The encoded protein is CASSTRTSGGASDTQYF.

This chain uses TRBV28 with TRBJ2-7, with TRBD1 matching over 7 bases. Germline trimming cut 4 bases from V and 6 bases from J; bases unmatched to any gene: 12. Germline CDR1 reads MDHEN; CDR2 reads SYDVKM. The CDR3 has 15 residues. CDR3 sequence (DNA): TGTGCCAGCAGTTCCCGGGACAGAAATAGGTTCGAGCAGTACTTC. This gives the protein CASSSRDRNRFEQYF.

CDR3 sequence: CASSPLAGVSEQFF. Here the CDR3 DNA reads TGTGCCAGCAGCCCATTAGCGGGGGTTAGTGAGCAGTTCTTC. The rearrangement joins TRBV7-2 to TRBJ2-1; 9 bases are a match to TRBD2. This CDR3 region has 14 residues. The trim removed 5 bases at V and 9 bases at J, leaving 8 bases unmatched. Germline lookup yields CDR1 SGHTA and CDR2 FQGNSA.

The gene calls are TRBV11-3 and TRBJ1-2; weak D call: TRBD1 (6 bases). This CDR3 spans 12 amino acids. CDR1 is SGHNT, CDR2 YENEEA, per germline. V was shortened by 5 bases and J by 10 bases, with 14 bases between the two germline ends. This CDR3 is CASSQVTGFYTF. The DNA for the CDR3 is TGTGCCAGCAGCCAGGTTACAGGGTTCTACACCTTC.

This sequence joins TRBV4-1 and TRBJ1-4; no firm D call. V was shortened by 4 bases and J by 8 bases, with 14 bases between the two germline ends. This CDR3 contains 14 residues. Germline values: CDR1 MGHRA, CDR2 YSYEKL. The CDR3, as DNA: TGCGCCAGCAGCCCCATCCAGGAATACGAAAAACTGTTTTTT. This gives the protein CASSPIQEYEKLFF.

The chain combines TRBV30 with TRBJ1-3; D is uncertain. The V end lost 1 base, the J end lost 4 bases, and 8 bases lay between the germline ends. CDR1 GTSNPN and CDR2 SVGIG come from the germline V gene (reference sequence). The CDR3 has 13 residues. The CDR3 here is CAWSAILGNTIYF. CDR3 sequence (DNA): TGTGCCTGGAGTGCAATACTCGGAAACACCATATATTTT. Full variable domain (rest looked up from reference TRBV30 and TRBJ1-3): SQTIHQWPATLVQPVGSPLSLECTVEGTSNPNLYWYRQAAGRGLQLLFYSVGIGQISSEVPQNLSASRPQDRQFILSSKKLLLSDSGFYLCAWSAILGNTIYFGEGSWLTVV.

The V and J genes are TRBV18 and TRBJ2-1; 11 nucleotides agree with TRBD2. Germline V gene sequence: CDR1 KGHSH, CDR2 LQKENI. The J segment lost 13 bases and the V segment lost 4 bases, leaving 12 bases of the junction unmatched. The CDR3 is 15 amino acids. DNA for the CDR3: TGTGCCAGCTCACTGACTAGCGGGGCCGGGTCGGAACAGTTCTTC. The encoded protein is CASSLTSGAGSEQFF.

CDR3 residues: CASSHDRVNEKLFF. CDR3 nucleotide sequence: TGCGCCAGCAGCCACGACAGGGTTAATGAAAAACTGTTTTTT. This rearrangement joins TRBV4-1 to TRBJ1-4; TRBD1 matches 7 bases. The J segment lost 4 bases and the V segment lost 3 bases, leaving 2 bases of the junction unmatched. The CDR3 has 14 amino acids. Germline V lookup: CDR1 MGHRA, CDR2 YSYEKL.

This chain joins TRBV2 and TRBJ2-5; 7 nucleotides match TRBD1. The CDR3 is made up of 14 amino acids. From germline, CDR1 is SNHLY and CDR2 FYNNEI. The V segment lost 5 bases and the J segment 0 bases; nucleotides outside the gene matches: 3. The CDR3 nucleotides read TGTGCCAGCAGTAGGGGACAGAACCAAGAGACCCAGTACTTC. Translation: CASSRGQNQETQYF.

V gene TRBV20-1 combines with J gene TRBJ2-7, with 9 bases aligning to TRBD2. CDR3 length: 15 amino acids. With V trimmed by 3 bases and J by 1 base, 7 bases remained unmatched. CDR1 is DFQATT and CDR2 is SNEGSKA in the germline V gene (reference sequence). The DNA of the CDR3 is TGCAGTGCTAGTCCTCAGGCGGGAGGGTCCTACGAGCAGTACTTC. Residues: CSASPQAGGSYEQYF.

CDR3 protein: CSVETLRRTGGKETQYF. As DNA, the CDR3 is TGCAGCGTAGAAACCTTACGTCGGACAGGGGGAAAAGAGACCCAGTACTTC. This chain links TRBV29-1 with TRBJ2-5; 10 bases fit TRBD1. The CDR3 has 17 residues. Germline V gives CDR1 SQVTM, CDR2 ANQGSEA. V shed 6 bases, J shed 3 bases, and the junction held 16 bases outside the gene matches.

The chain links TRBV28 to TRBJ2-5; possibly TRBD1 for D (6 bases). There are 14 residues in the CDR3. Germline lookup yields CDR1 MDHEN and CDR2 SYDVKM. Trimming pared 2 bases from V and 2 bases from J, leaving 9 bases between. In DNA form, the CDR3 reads TGTGCCAGCAGTTTAGGGGGCCCACAAGAGACCCAGTACTTC. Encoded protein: CASSLGGPQETQYF.

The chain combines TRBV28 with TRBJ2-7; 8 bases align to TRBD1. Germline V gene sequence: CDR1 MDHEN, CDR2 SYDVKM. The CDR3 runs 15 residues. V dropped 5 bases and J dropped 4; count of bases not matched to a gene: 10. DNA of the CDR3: TGTGCCAGCAGTAGAACCGGGACAGGACCGTACGAGCAGTACTTC. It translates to CASSRTGTGPYEQYF. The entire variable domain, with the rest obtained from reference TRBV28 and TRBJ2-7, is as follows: DVKVTQSSRYLVKRTGEKVFLECVQDMDHENMFWYRQDPGLGLRLIYFSYDVKMKEKGDIPEGYSVSREKKERFSLILESASTNQTSMYLCASSRTGTGPYEQYFGPGTRLTVT.

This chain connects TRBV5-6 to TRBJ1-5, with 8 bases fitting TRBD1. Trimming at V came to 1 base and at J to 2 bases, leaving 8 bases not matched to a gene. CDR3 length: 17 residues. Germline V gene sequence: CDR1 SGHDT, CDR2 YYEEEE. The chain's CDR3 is CASSLHQGAQGNQPQHF. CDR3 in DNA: TGTGCCAGCAGCTTGCATCAGGGGGCGCAGGGCAATCAGCCCCAGCATTTT. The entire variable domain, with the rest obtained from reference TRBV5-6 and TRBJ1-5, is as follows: DAGVTQSPTHLIKTRGQQVTLRCSPKSGHDTVSWYQQALGQGPQFIFQYYEEEERQRGNFPDRFSGHQFPNYSSELNVNALLLGDSALYLCASSLHQGAQGNQPQHFGDGTRLSIL.

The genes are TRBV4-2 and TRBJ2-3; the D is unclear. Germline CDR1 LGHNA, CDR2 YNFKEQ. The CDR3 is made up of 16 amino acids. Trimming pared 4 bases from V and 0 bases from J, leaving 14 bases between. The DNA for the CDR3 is TGTGCCAGCAGCCTACGACTTACCTCTAGCACAGATACGCAGTATTTT. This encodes CASSLRLTSSTDTQYF.

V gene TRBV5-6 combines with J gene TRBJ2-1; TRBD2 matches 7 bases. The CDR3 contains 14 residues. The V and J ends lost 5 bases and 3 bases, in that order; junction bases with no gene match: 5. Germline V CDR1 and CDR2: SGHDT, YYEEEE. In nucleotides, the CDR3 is TGTGCCAGCAGTGGGCTAGCGGACTACAATGAGCAGTTCTTC. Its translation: CASSGLADYNEQFF.

DNA for the CDR3: TGTGCCAGCAGTGAACTAGGAAACACCATATATTTT. Translation gives CASSELGNTIYF. V usage is TRBV6-1 and J usage is TRBJ1-3; D uncertain. This CDR3 has 12 residues. With 2 bases removed from V and 4 bases from J, the gap between germline ends came to 3 bases. Germline CDR1 reads MNHNS; CDR2 reads SASEGT.

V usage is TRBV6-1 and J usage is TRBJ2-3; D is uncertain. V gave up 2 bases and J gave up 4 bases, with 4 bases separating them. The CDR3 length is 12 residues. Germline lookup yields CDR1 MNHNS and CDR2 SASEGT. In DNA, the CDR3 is TGTGCCAGCAGTGAACACTCAGATACGCAGTATTTT. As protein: CASSEHSDTQYF.

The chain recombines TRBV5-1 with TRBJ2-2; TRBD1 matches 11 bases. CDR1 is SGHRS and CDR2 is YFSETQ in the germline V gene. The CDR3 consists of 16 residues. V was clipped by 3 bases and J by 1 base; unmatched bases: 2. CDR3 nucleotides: TGCGCCAGCAGCTGGACAGGGGGCGGGAACACCGGGGAGCTGTTTTTT. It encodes CASSWTGGGNTGELFF.

CDR3 nucleotides: TGTGCCAGCTCAGCCTCGGGGAGCAACTATGGCTACACCTTC. This encodes CASSASGSNYGYTF. The genes are TRBV18 and TRBJ1-2; the D is unclear. V was trimmed by 5 bases and J by 2 bases, leaving 12 bases between them. This CDR3 is built from 14 residues. Germline CDR1 reads KGHSH; CDR2 reads LQKENI. The whole variable domain, filled in from reference TRBV18 and TRBJ1-2, reads NAGVMQNPRHLVRRRGQEARLRCSPMKGHSHVYWYRQLPEEGLKFMVYLQKENIIDESGMPKERFSAEFPKEGPSILRIQQVVRGDSAAYFCASSASGSNYGYTFGSGTRLTVV.

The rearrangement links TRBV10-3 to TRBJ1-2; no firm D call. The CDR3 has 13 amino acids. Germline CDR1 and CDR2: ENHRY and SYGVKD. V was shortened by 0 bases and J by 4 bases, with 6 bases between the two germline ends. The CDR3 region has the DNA TGTGCCATCAGTGAGTCAGAGGCCTATGGCTACACCTTC. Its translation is CAISESEAYGYTF.

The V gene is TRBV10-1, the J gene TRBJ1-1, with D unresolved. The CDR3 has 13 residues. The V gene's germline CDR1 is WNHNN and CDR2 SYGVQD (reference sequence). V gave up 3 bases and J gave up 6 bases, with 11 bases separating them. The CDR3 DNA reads TGCGCCAGCAGTGACGGGGTGAAGGCTGAAGCTTTCTTT. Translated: CASSDGVKAEAFF.

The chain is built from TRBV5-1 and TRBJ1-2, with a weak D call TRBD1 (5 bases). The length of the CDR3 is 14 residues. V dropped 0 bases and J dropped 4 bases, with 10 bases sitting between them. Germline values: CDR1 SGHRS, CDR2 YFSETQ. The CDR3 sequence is CASSLAGGVYGYTF. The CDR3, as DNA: TGCGCCAGCAGCTTGGCCGGGGGAGTCTATGGCTACACCTTC.

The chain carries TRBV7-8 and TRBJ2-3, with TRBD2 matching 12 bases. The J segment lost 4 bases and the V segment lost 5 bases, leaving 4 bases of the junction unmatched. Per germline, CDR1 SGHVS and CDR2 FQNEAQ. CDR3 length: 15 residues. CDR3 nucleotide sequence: TGTGCCAGCAGCCCTAGCGGGGGGGCCCCAGATACGCAGTATTTT. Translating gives CASSPSGGAPDTQYF. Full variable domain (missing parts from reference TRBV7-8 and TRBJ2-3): GAGVSQSPRYKVAKRGQDVALRCDPISGHVSLFWYQQALGQGPEFLTYFQNEAQLDKSGLPSDRFFAERPEGSVSTLKIQRTQQEDSAVYLCASSPSGGAPDTQYFGPGTRLTVL.

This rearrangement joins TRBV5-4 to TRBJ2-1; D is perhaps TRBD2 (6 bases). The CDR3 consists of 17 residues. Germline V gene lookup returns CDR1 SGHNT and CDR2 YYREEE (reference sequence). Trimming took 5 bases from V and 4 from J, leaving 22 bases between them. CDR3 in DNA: TGTGCCAGCAGAATTGGAATTGGTAGCGGAGATTACAATGAGCAGTTCTTC. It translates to CASRIGIGSGDYNEQFF.

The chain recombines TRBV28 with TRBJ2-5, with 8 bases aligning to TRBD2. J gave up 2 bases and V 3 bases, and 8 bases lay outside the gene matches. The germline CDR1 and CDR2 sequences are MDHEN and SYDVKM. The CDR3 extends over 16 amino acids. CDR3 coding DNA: TGTGCCAGCAGTTTCGGGGCGGGGGGCTCTCAAGAGACCCAGTACTTC. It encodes CASSFGAGGSQETQYF. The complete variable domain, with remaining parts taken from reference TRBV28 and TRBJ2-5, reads DVKVTQSSRYLVKRTGEKVFLECVQDMDHENMFWYRQDPGLGLRLIYFSYDVKMKEKGDIPEGYSVSREKKERFSLILESASTNQTSMYLCASSFGAGGSQETQYFGPGTRLLVL.

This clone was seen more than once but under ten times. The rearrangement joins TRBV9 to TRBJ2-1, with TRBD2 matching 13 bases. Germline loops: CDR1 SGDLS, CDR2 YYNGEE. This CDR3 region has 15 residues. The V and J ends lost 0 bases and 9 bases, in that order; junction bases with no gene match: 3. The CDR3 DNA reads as TGTGCCAGCAGCGTAGAAACTAGCGGGAGGGGTGAGCAGTTCTTC. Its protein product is CASSVETSGRGEQFF.

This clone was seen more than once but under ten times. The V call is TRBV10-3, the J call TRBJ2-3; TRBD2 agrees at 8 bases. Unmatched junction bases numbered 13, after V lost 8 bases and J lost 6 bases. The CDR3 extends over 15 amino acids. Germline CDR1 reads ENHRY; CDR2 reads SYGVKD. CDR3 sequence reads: CAIGQTQRETDTQYF. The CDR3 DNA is TGTGCCATCGGCCAGACACAGCGGGAGACGGATACGCAGTATTTT.

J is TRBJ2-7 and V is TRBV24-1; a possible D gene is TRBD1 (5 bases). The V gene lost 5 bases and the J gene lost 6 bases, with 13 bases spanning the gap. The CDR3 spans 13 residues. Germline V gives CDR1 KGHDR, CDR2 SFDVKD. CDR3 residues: CATSADNLGEQYF. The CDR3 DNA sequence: TGTGCCACCAGTGCGGACAACCTAGGCGAGCAGTACTTC.